This T cell receptor (beta chain) was captured in a study of post-analysis software for immune sequencing data. General observations from the study: Patients used several TRBV segments, including TRBV5-6, TRBV5-1 and TRBV20-1, more often than controls. Multiple sclerosis was associated with a significant reduction in normalized Chao1 diversity relative to controls. Analysis by F measure revealed that same-batch samples clustered strongly together.

This CDR3 region has 14 residues. Germline V lookup: CDR1 SGHTA, CDR2 FQGNSA. The ends lost 0 bases at V and 7 bases at J; junction bases unmatched: 3. To note about this clonotype: Its antigen is not identified.

Unique molecular identifiers featured in each of the TCR beta cDNA libraries. When roughly 0.9 to 10 million T cells were used, they gave some 540,000 cDNA molecules. TCRdb reprocessed the PCR reads with MiXCR, giving one entry per CDR3 protein. This sample carries about 540,000 distinct CDR3 sequences, less than 40% of them seen once, and the ten largest clones take around 5.9%. The chain uses TRBV7-2 and TRBJ2-1, with 7 bases that match TRBD2. The source is a girl younger than 18 with multiple sclerosis. The sample consisted of blood. The CDR3 DNA reads TGTGCCAGCAGCTTAGCGATACTAGCGAATGAGCAGTTCTTC. Translating it yields CASSLAILANEQFF. The whole variable domain, filled in from reference TRBV7-2 and TRBJ2-1, reads GAGVSQSPSNKVTEKGKDVELRCDPISGHTALYWYRQSLGQGLEFLIYFQGNSAPDKSGLPSDRFSAERTGGSVSTLTIQRTQQEDSAVYLCASSLAILANEQFFGPGTRLTVL.